This TCR beta chain was captured in a study of blood T cells in healthy people across ages. Study-wide results and caveats: Whereas aged donors had fewer naive CD4+ cells, long-lived donors had more of them and higher diversity. Underestimates were what the diversity estimates from one million T cells were considered to be.

The length of the CDR3 is 17 residues. Deletions cut 6 bases from V and 1 base from J, with 21 bases between. Germline V gene lookup returns CDR1 MNHNY and CDR2 SVGAGI (reference sequence). Per sample, no less than 6 micrograms of total RNA were extracted. This clonotype was observed many times. The antigen is unknown. A second PCR of roughly 7 to 11 cycles used a sample-barcoded 5' primer and a J-beta primer mix. Carrying 12 random nucleotides, a template-switch adaptor labeled each individual cDNA molecule. MiXCR, run by TCRdb on the 5' RACE reads, gives a single entry per CDR3 protein. Here the sample spans fewer than 750,000 distinct CDR3 sequences, 40% to 65% being singletons.

The sequenced sample was blood. The clonotype originates from an elderly woman in good health. The chain is built from TRBV6-6 and TRBJ2-5, with D maybe TRBD1 (5 bases). This CDR3 is CASSQGRGQTSQETQYF. In nucleotides, the CDR3 is TGTGCCAGCAGCCAGGGAAGGGGCCAGACGAGCCAAGAGACCCAGTACTTC.